The TCR beta chain described here comes from a study of CD8+ T cells in alopecia areata. Treatment reported: oral pan-JAK inhibitor, 5-10 mg twice daily. Only a few counts were recorded for this clone. RNA extraction and reverse transcription yielded cDNA as sequencing template. The repertoire was sequenced with immunoSEQ multiplex PCR; TCRdb's copy has only in-frame clones and lacks some. The sample records about 200,000 clones, 60% being singletons. Sample: CD4+ T cells sorted from blood, taken at week 4, from a patient treated with tofacitinib. The sequence was obtained from a human donor with alopecia areata.

The CDR3 loop is CASSQDPLAGLEAKAQYF. CDR3 nucleotide sequence: TGCGCCAGCAGCCAAGATCCCCTAGCGGGACTCGAAGCGAAGGCCCAGTACTTC. This chain connects TRBV4-1 to TRBJ2-5, with 9 bases that match TRBD2. Germline CDR1 and CDR2: MGHRA and YSYEKL. The junction had 17 bases not matched to a gene; V was cut back by 0 bases and J by 9 bases. This CDR3 is built from 18 residues.